This passage covers 18 T cell receptor beta chains from one sample sequenced in a study of early T cells in non-severe SARS-CoV-2 infection. TCRdb passed the 5' RACE reads through MiXCR, listing each CDR3 protein once. This sample has roughly 45,000 distinct CDR3 sequences, with approximately 10% found just once. Sequencing used whole blood. The receptors here all came from an adult who was a healthcare worker with PCR-confirmed SARS-CoV-2 infection or an uninfected control (not recorded which).

J is TRBJ2-3 and V is TRBV18; 8 bases align to TRBD2. Germline values: CDR1 KGHSH, CDR2 LQKENI. This CDR3 has 14 residues. V shed 0 bases and J 4 bases; nucleotides not matched to a gene: 0. The chain's CDR3 is CASSPPLAADTQYF. CDR3 nucleotides: TGTGCCAGCTCACCACCACTAGCGGCAGATACGCAGTATTTT.

This clonotype was observed many times. The V and J genes are TRBV29-1 and TRBJ2-3; D is ambiguous. Germline V gene sequence: CDR1 SQVTM, CDR2 ANQGSEA. The CDR3 sequence is 12 residues long. The V and J ends lost 0 bases and 6 bases respectively, with 7 bases between them. DNA for the CDR3: TGCAGCGTTGAAGAGTCCGGGGATACGCAGTATTTT. Translation: CSVEESGDTQYF.

This clonotype was found a few times. V gene TRBV11-2 combines with J gene TRBJ2-5; D is unresolved. The CDR3 totals 11 residues. Germline CDR1 and CDR2: SGHAT and FQNNGV. The germline V and J ends were trimmed by 3 bases and 4 bases, with 3 bases remaining between them. The CDR3: CASSFLETQYF. The CDR3 DNA reads as TGTGCCAGCAGCTTCCTAGAGACCCAGTACTTC.

This clonotype was picked up many times. V and J are TRBV7-3 and TRBJ2-2; 8 nucleotides line up with TRBD1. J was trimmed by 4 bases and V by 5 bases; bases with no gene match: 6. The CDR3 consists of 15 residues. CDR1 is SGHTA and CDR2 is FQGTGA in the germline V gene. The CDR3 protein is CASSQTGAITGELFF. CDR3 in DNA: TGTGCCAGCAGCCAGACAGGGGCGATCACCGGGGAGCTGTTTTTT.

This clonotype was counted ten times or more. The chain has TRBV29-1 and TRBJ1-5; 7 bases match TRBD1. The CDR3 covers 13 residues. Germline CDR1 and CDR2: SQVTM and ANQGSEA. Germline trimming cut 4 bases from V and 5 bases from J; bases unmatched to any gene: 5. CDR3: CSVATGTDQPQHF. The CDR3, as DNA: TGCAGCGTTGCGACAGGGACCGATCAGCCCCAGCATTTT. The full variable domain, its missing parts supplied by reference TRBV29-1 and TRBJ1-5, is SAVISQKPSRDICQRGTSLTIQCQVDSQVTMMFWYRQQPGQSLTLIATANQGSEATYESGFVIDKFPISRPNLTFSTLTVSNMSPEDSSIYLCSVATGTDQPQHFGDGTRLSIL.

This chain joins TRBV20-1 and TRBJ2-3; 12 bases align to TRBD2. CDR1 and CDR2 from the germline V gene are DFQATT and SNEGSKA (reference sequence). With V trimmed by 1 base and J by 3 bases, 8 bases remained unmatched. The CDR3 is 17 residues long. Here the CDR3 DNA reads TGCAGTGCTAGAGGAGGGATCGGACTAGCGGGAACAGATACGCAGTATTTT. Translating gives CSARGGIGLAGTDTQYF.

This clonotype was counted ten times or more. The chain recombines TRBV29-1 with TRBJ1-1; D uncertain. CDR3 length equals 14 residues. The germline gives CDR1 SQVTM, CDR2 ANQGSEA. The CDR3 protein is CRGGGGNPNTEAFF. The DNA for the CDR3 is TGCAGGGGAGGAGGAGGGAACCCGAACACTGAAGCTTTCTTT.

The sample holds many counts of this clonotype. V and J are TRBV18 and TRBJ2-5; D uncertain. V lost 0 bases, J lost 4 bases, and 3 bases lay in between. The CDR3 consists of 12 residues. Germline loops: CDR1 KGHSH, CDR2 LQKENI. CDR3 loop: CASSPPIETQYF. CDR3 in DNA: TGTGCCAGCTCACCACCCATAGAGACCCAGTACTTC.

This clonotype showed up many times. This chain uses TRBV6-2 or TRBV6-3 with TRBJ2-5; perhaps D is TRBD1 or TRBD2 (5 bases each). This CDR3 has 14 residues. Germline CDR1 MNHEY, CDR2 SVGEGT. With 7 bases removed from V and 6 bases from J, the gap between germline ends came to 18 bases. In DNA, the CDR3 is TGTGCCAGCATCGGTACCGGGACGGGACAGACCCAGTACTTC. Encoded protein: CASIGTGTGQTQYF.

This clonotype was seen more than once but under ten times. The chain employs TRBV25-1 and TRBJ2-7; TRBD1 is a possible D gene (6 bases). With 7 bases removed from V and 3 bases from J, the gap between germline ends came to 10 bases. This CDR3 contains 12 residues. The germline CDR1 and CDR2 sequences are MGHDK and SYGVNS. CDR3: CASTGGLYEQYF. The CDR3 bases are TGTGCCAGCACTGGGGGCCTCTACGAGCAGTACTTC.

This clonotype showed up just once. The genes are TRBV12-3 or TRBV12-4 and TRBJ2-4; D is undetermined. The V end was cut by 1 base, the J end by 5 bases, with 12 bases between. CDR3 length: 15 amino acids. CDR3 in DNA: TGTGCCAGCAGTTTAGTGGCCAGGATTCAAAACATTCAGTACTTC. Protein product: CASSLVARIQNIQYF.

V is TRBV10-3 and J is TRBJ2-5; 12 bases align to TRBD2. Germline V gene sequence: CDR1 ENHRY, CDR2 SYGVKD. The CDR3 loop spans 16 amino acids. The trim removed 2 bases at V and 3 bases at J, leaving 4 bases unmatched. CDR3 protein: CAISEPRTSGKETQYF. For the CDR3, the DNA is TGTGCCATCAGTGAGCCCCGGACTAGCGGGAAAGAGACCCAGTACTTC.

This clonotype was seen ten or more times. The CDR3 bases are TGTGCCAGCAGTTTAGCCGGAGGGGGCGGTTTTCAGCCCCAGCATTTT. It yields the protein CASSLAGGGGFQPQHF. The chain is built from TRBV12-3 or TRBV12-4 and TRBJ1-5; 7 bases map to TRBD1. CDR3 length: 16 residues. V shed 0 bases, J shed 6 bases, and the junction held 8 bases outside the gene matches.

This clonotype was counted ten times or more. The rearrangement joins TRBV14 to TRBJ2-7; D not resolved. V was pared by 1 base and J by 13 bases, with 14 bases between. The CDR3 is made up of 12 amino acids. CDR1 and CDR2 from the germline V gene are SGHDN and FVKESK. For the CDR3, the DNA is TGTGCCAGCAGCCAAGGCGGTGGGGTAGGCTACTTC. It encodes CASSQGGGVGYF.

This clonotype was observed many times. This chain joins TRBV6-5 and TRBJ2-5; D ambiguous. Germline V gene lookup returns CDR1 MNHEY and CDR2 SVGAGI. The CDR3 spans 12 residues. V was clipped by 4 bases and J by 4 bases, with 7 bases between them. The CDR3 DNA reads as TGTGCCAGCAGTTTCCTGGGAGAGACCCAGTACTTC. Its protein is CASSFLGETQYF.

This clonotype occurred many times. The chain combines TRBV11-3 with TRBJ2-1; 9 nucleotides agree with TRBD1. Trimming at V came to 10 bases and at J to 9 bases, leaving 25 bases not matched to a gene. Germline values: CDR1 SGHNT, CDR2 YENEEA. CDR3 size: 18 residues. Here the CDR3 reads CATQGWTGARGSDSEQFF. The CDR3 DNA is TGTGCCACCCAAGGCTGGACAGGGGCGAGGGGGAGCGACAGTGAGCAGTTCTTC. The complete variable domain, with remaining parts taken from reference TRBV11-3 and TRBJ2-1, reads EAGVVQSPRYKIIEKKQPVAFWCNPISGHNTLYWYLQNLGQGPELLIRYENEEAVDDSQLPKDRFSAERLKGVDSTLKIQPAELGDSAVYLCATQGWTGARGSDSEQFFGPGTRLTVL.

This chain uses TRBV29-1 with TRBJ2-7; 7 positions match TRBD1. The V gene's germline CDR1 is SQVTM and CDR2 ANQGSEA. V shed 6 bases, J shed 4 bases, and the junction held 9 bases outside the gene matches. The CDR3 runs 13 residues. For the CDR3, the DNA is TGCAGCGTGAGAGGACAGGCCCAGTACGAGCAGTACTTC. It yields the protein CSVRGQAQYEQYF.

This clonotype occurred a few times. The chain combines TRBV6-2 or TRBV6-3 with TRBJ2-3, with 12 bases matching TRBD2. CDR1 and CDR2 (germline): MNHEY, SVGEGT. The CDR3 has 17 residues. V trimming: 6 bases; J trimming: 0 bases; junction bases outside the gene matches: 7. The CDR3 DNA follows: TGTGCCAGCAGCCCGGGACTAGCGGGCATGAGCACAGATACGCAGTATTTT. Protein sequence: CASSPGLAGMSTDTQYF.